This T cell receptor beta chain stems from a study of shared clonotypes between healthy human individuals. This table comes from immunoSEQ multiplex PCR, and its TCRdb copy is limited to in-frame clones, with some not included. This sample yields about 2.4 million clones, of which over 85% are seen a single time; approximately 0.36% belongs to the top ten. This receptor was obtained from a man aged 18-30 years in good health. Some clones in this sample may be carry-over from other donors' samples. The source material was naive CD4+ T cells from PBMCs. Subset of the sample: CD45RA+ positively selected.

The CDR3 DNA follows: TGTGCCAGCAGCCCGACCCGGGACGGTCTCAATGAGCAGTTCTTC. Amino acid sequence: CASSPTRDGLNEQFF. The gene calls are TRBV7-3 and TRBJ2-1; the D call may be TRBD1 or TRBD2 (5 bases each). The CDR3 loop spans 15 amino acids. Germline assignment: CDR1 SGHTA and CDR2 FQGTGA. The V end was cut by 5 bases, the J end by 6 bases, with 17 bases between.